Below are 12 T cell receptor beta chains sequenced from a single sample in a study of identical twins. TCRdb re-analysed the 5' RACE reads in MiXCR, keeping a single row per CDR3 protein. The sample contains approximately 240,000 distinct CDR3 sequences, 11% to 15% of which appear only once. The sequenced sample was memory (CD45RO+) T cells sorted from blood. The receptors were gathered from a woman aged 18-29 years in good health.

The sample holds many counts of this clonotype. J is TRBJ1-1 and V is TRBV6-5, with D perhaps matching TRBD1 (5 bases). CDR1 is MNHEY, CDR2 SVGAGI, per germline. The CDR3 contains 13 residues. Between the trimmed V and J ends, which lost 2 bases and 3 bases, there was a span of 7 bases. CDR3 nucleotides: TGTGCCAGCAGTTACCAGGGAGACACTGAAGCTTTCTTT. This gives the protein CASSYQGDTEAFF.

This clonotype was picked up many times. The rearrangement uses TRBV20-1 and TRBJ1-4; D remains ambiguous. Germline-derived CDR1 and CDR2 are DFQATT and SNEGSKA (reference sequence). V gave up 3 bases and J gave up 7 bases, with 12 bases separating them. The CDR3 spans 13 residues. The CDR3 bases are TGCAGTGCTAGTAGCGGGTTGGCTGAAAAACTGTTTTTT. It is translated as CSASSGLAEKLFF.

The rearrangement links TRBV29-1 to TRBJ1-1, with TRBD1 identical over 7 bases. The germline V gene encodes CDR1 SQVTM and CDR2 ANQGSEA. With 6 bases clipped from V and 6 bases from J, the junction kept 7 bases outside the gene matches. The CDR3 covers 12 residues. The CDR3 reads CSVGTAGAEAFF. CDR3 nucleotide sequence: TGCAGCGTGGGGACAGCGGGGGCTGAAGCTTTCTTT.

This clonotype has more than one count but fewer than ten. This chain connects TRBV5-8 to TRBJ2-1; 8 bases are shared with TRBD2. Germline V CDR1 and CDR2: SGHTS, YDEGEE. Trimming removed 1 base from V and 6 bases from J; junction bases left unmatched: 6. This CDR3 is 15 amino acids long. This CDR3 reads CASSLQAGGGNEQFF. The CDR3 nucleotides are TGTGCCAGCAGCTTGCAGGCGGGAGGTGGCAATGAGCAGTTCTTC. Drawing the rest from reference TRBV5-8 and TRBJ2-1, the complete variable domain is EAGVTQSPTHLIKTRGQQATLRCSPISGHTSVYWYQQALGLGLQFLLWYDEGEERNRGNFPPRFSGRQFPNYSSELNVNALELEDSALYLCASSLQAGGGNEQFFGPGTRLTVL.

The V gene is TRBV2, the J gene TRBJ2-1; 8 nucleotides match TRBD1. The CDR3 has 14 residues. CDR1 and CDR2 (germline): SNHLY, FYNNEI. J gave up 6 bases and V 4 bases, and 5 bases lay outside the gene matches. This CDR3 is CASSVGQGINEQFF. Here the CDR3 DNA reads TGTGCCAGCAGTGTAGGACAGGGAATCAATGAGCAGTTCTTC.

This clonotype was detected many times. The rearrangement uses TRBV6-5 and TRBJ1-5, with D unresolved. Germline V CDR1 and CDR2: MNHEY, SVGAGI. This CDR3 contains 14 residues. V lost 2 bases and J 0 bases, leaving 5 bases between the germline ends. The CDR3 region has the DNA TGTGCCAGCAGTTACCGGTATAGCAATCAGCCCCAGCATTTT. It translates to CASSYRYSNQPQHF.

This clonotype occurred a few times. The V gene is TRBV20-1, the J gene TRBJ2-7; D gene ambiguous. This CDR3 has 11 residues. Germline CDR1 is DFQATT and CDR2 is SNEGSKA (reference sequence). V was shortened by 6 bases and J by 3 bases, with 9 bases between the two germline ends. The CDR3 sequence: CSAPGHYEQYF. The CDR3 DNA sequence: TGCAGTGCCCCGGGCCACTACGAGCAGTACTTC.

The CDR3 region has the DNA TGTGCCAGCAGCCGGACGGGACAGACTTACGAGCAGTACTTC. Translated: CASSRTGQTYEQYF. The genes are TRBV6-2 or TRBV6-3 and TRBJ2-7, with 7 bases that match TRBD1. There are 14 residues in the CDR3. CDR1 is MNHEY and CDR2 is SVGEGT in the germline V gene. The V and J ends lost 6 bases and 4 bases, in that order; junction bases with no gene match: 9.

This clonotype was seen more than once but under ten times. This chain uses TRBV5-5 with TRBJ1-1; 7 nucleotides agree with TRBD1. The germline V gene encodes CDR1 SGHKS and CDR2 YYEKEE (reference sequence). V was clipped by 2 bases and J by 5 bases; unmatched bases: 12. This CDR3 has 16 amino acids. The CDR3 nucleotides read TGTGCCAGCAGCTTCGGACAGGACCTTGGGGGGACTGAAGCTTTCTTT. It codes for CASSFGQDLGGTEAFF.

J is TRBJ2-1 and V is TRBV5-4; no clear D gene. The CDR3 has 14 residues. Germline CDR1 SGHNT, CDR2 YYREEE (reference sequence). Deletions cut 6 bases from V and 5 bases from J, with 15 bases between. The CDR3 DNA follows: TGTGCCAGCACCCGGAGTTCGGCTAACAATGAGCAGTTCTTC. Translated: CASTRSSANNEQFF. Combining the CDR3 with reference TRBV5-4 and TRBJ2-1 gives the whole variable domain ETGVTQSPTHLIKTRGQQVTLRCSSQSGHNTVSWYQQALGQGPQFIFQYYREEENGRGNFPPRFSGLQFPNYSSELNVNALELDDSALYLCASTRSSANNEQFFGPGTRLTVL.

The chain carries TRBV20-1 and TRBJ2-3, with D unresolved. The CDR3 loop spans 12 amino acids. Germline-derived CDR1 and CDR2 are DFQATT and SNEGSKA (reference sequence). V lost 6 bases to trimming and J lost 1 base, with 8 bases between them. The CDR3 is CSATDRTDTQYF. The CDR3 nucleotides are TGCAGTGCCACAGACCGCACAGATACGCAGTATTTT.

This sequence joins TRBV20-1 and TRBJ2-7; D is ambiguous. The V and J ends lost 1 base and 7 bases respectively, with 17 bases between them. CDR3 length: 14 residues. The germline V gene has CDR1 DFQATT and CDR2 SNEGSKA (reference sequence). CDR3 nucleotides: TGCAGTGCTAGAGCGGGCGGCAGTTTTTTAGAGCAGTACTTC. Translated: CSARAGGSFLEQYF.